This T cell receptor (beta chain) was recorded in a study of OX40 agonist ivuxolimab in advanced cancers. The junction had 3 bases not matched to a gene; V was cut back by 0 bases and J by 6 bases. Germline V lookup: CDR1 LGHNA, CDR2 YNFKEQ. The CDR3 length is 15 residues. Data came from immunoSEQ multiplex PCR; TCRdb stores just in-frame clones and leaves some out. The sample shows about 86,000 clones, more than 80% of them seen only once. The clonotype was recovered from an adult with an advanced solid tumor such as melanoma, head and neck, liver or kidney cancer. The sample was CD4+ or CD8+ T cells sorted from blood, taken in a trial of the OX40 agonist ivuxolimab. The rearrangement links TRBV4-2 to TRBJ2-1, with 9 bases matching TRBD2. This CDR3 reads CASSQDAGGPNEQFF. The DNA for the CDR3 is TGTGCCAGCAGCCAAGATGCGGGAGGGCCCAATGAGCAGTTCTTC.